This T cell receptor (beta chain) was retrieved from a study of blood T cell repertoires in COVID-19. Study context: The United States, Italy and Spain provided the acute and convalescent COVID-19 samples. T cells, B-cell-depleted T cells, or PBMCs provided the cDNA or gDNA that served as material.

As handled by the study authors: It was from reference gene primer amplification that nucleated cell counts were estimated. The table came from immunoSEQ multiplex PCR; TCRdb's copy has only in-frame clones and leaves some out. Clone size and the V and J calls come from that table; the DNA yielded D and trimming. The data contain approximately 110,000 clones, around 84% of them singletons. After removal of 5 bases from V and 5 bases from J, the junction contained 6 bases not matched to a gene. CDR3 length: 14 amino acids. Germline loops: CDR1 SGHNT, CDR2 YENEEA. Material: peripheral blood. This rearrangement joins TRBV11-3 to TRBJ2-1; 7 bases map to TRBD2. The clonotype comes from a woman aged 40-49 years with acute or convalescent COVID-19. The CDR3 loop reads CASSTRLAHNEQFF. The CDR3 DNA reads as TGTGCCAGCAGCACCCGACTAGCCCACAATGAGCAGTTCTTC.